The 9 T cell receptor beta chains below were found in one sample sequenced in a study of blood T cell repertoires in COVID-19. Data came from immunoSEQ multiplex PCR; TCRdb stores just in-frame clones and leaves some out. The table includes 130,000 or so clones, almost 90% detected once. The sequencing sample was made of peripheral blood. These receptors came from a woman in her fifties or sixties with acute or convalescent COVID-19.

The rearrangement joins TRBV10-2 to TRBJ2-7, with D perhaps matching TRBD1 (6 bases). CDR1 is WSHSY and CDR2 is SAAADI in the germline V gene. The CDR3 length is 13 residues. Trimming removed 5 bases at V and 0 bases at J, with 8 bases between. In DNA, the CDR3 is TGCGCCAGCAGTACAGGGAGCTCCTACGAGCAGTACTTC. This codes for CASSTGSSYEQYF.

The rearrangement joins TRBV7-2 to TRBJ2-5; 7 nucleotides agree with TRBD1. There are 14 residues in the CDR3. V shed 2 bases and J 5 bases; nucleotides not matched to a gene: 5. Germline CDR1 reads SGHTA; CDR2 reads FQGNSA. The CDR3 spells CASSLTTGWETQYF. The CDR3 DNA sequence: TGTGCCAGCAGCTTAACGACAGGGTGGGAGACCCAGTACTTC.

About this clone itself: Its ends do not fully match the called genes, so a read error is possible. DNA for the CDR3: TGTGCCAGCAGTTTGGGGCAGGGGGGTTCCTCCGAGCAGTACTTC. It translates to CASSLGQGGSSEQYF. The rearrangement uses TRBV27 and TRBJ2-7; D is perhaps TRBD1 (7 bases). CDR1 is MNHEY and CDR2 is SMNVEV in the germline V gene (reference sequence). The CDR3 is made up of 15 amino acids.

This chain joins TRBV4-2 and TRBJ2-2, with a weak D call TRBD1 (6 bases). CDR3 length: 19 amino acids. Germline V CDR1 and CDR2: LGHNA, YNFKEQ. The V and J ends lost 5 bases and 1 base respectively, with 23 bases between them. CDR3 nucleotide sequence: TGTGCCAGCAGCAGGGGGAAGGTTGTAGGCAGAGTGAACACCGGGGAGCTGTTTTTT. Translating gives CASSRGKVVGRVNTGELFF.

This clone has a single count. CDR3 sequence: CASSLNRHANTGELFF. DNA of the CDR3: TGCGCCAGCAGCTTGAACAGACACGCGAACACCGGGGAGCTGTTTTTT. This chain connects TRBV5-1 to TRBJ2-2, with D unclear. The V gene lost 1 base and the J gene lost 0 bases, with 10 bases spanning the gap. Germline CDR1 is SGHRS and CDR2 is YFSETQ. The CDR3 loop spans 16 amino acids.

The chain combines TRBV6-4 with TRBJ1-1; TRBD1 matches 9 bases. The CDR3 spans 14 residues. CDR1 is MRHNA and CDR2 is SNTAGT in the germline V gene. V was pared by 6 bases and J by 2 bases, with 4 bases of the junction left unmatched. CDR3 amino acids: CASRRDRANTEAFF. In DNA, the CDR3 is TGTGCCAGCAGGCGGGACAGGGCTAACACTGAAGCTTTCTTT.

This CDR3 reads CASSQEWSSYNSPLHF. DNA for the CDR3: TGCGCCAGCAGCCAAGAGTGGAGCTCCTATAATTCACCCCTCCACTTT. The V gene is TRBV4-3, the J gene TRBJ1-6, with D hard to call. Germline V gene data show CDR1 as LGHNA and CDR2 as YSLEER. This CDR3 spans 16 amino acids. Trimming shortened V by 0 bases and J by 0 bases, and 6 bases separated the two germline ends.

This chain links TRBV4-2 with TRBJ2-7, with 10 bases lining up with TRBD1. The V gene end was trimmed by 3 bases and the J gene end by 0 bases; junction bases not matched to a gene: 5. This CDR3 has 16 amino acids. The germline gives CDR1 LGHNA, CDR2 YNFKEQ. CDR3 nucleotides: TGTGCCAGCAGCCATGCCGGGACAGGGGTCTCCTACGAGCAGTACTTC. Encoded protein: CASSHAGTGVSYEQYF.

This sequence joins TRBV18 and TRBJ2-7; tentatively, D is TRBD2 (6 bases). Trimming shortened V by 1 base and J by 0 bases, and 13 bases separated the two germline ends. The CDR3 spans 16 residues. Germline V lookup: CDR1 KGHSH, CDR2 LQKENI. CDR3 nucleotides: TGTGCCAGCTCACCACAGCCAGGGAGGAACTCCTACGAGCAGTACTTC. This encodes CASSPQPGRNSYEQYF.